This TCR beta chain was retrieved from a study of T-cell memory formation after mild COVID-19. Across the study: The TCR clusters were mostly specific to one donor.

Study-wide findings and caveats: Pre-infection memory contained some responding clones, which suggested that cross-reactive memory had joined.

A few counts support this clonotype. Its antigen is currently unknown. The V and J ends lost 4 bases and 1 base respectively, with 12 bases between them. CDR1 and CDR2 from the germline V gene are SGHAT and FQNNGV. This CDR3 is 15 amino acids long. TCRdb used MiXCR to reprocess the 5' RACE reads, holding one entry per CDR3 protein. The sample contains approximately 290,000 distinct CDR3 sequences, roughly 15% of which appear only once. The sequenced sample consisted of PBMCs or a T cell subset sorted from them (not recorded which). The TCR sequence derives from a man aged 18 to 30 who had mild COVID-19 (a few samples of this study predate the infection). Cell type and time point are not known. V gene TRBV11-2 combines with J gene TRBJ2-3; tentatively, D is TRBD2 (6 bases). The CDR3 region has the DNA TGTGCCAGCAGCTCAATAGCGGAACGCACAGATACGCAGTATTTT. Its protein is CASSSIAERTDTQYF.